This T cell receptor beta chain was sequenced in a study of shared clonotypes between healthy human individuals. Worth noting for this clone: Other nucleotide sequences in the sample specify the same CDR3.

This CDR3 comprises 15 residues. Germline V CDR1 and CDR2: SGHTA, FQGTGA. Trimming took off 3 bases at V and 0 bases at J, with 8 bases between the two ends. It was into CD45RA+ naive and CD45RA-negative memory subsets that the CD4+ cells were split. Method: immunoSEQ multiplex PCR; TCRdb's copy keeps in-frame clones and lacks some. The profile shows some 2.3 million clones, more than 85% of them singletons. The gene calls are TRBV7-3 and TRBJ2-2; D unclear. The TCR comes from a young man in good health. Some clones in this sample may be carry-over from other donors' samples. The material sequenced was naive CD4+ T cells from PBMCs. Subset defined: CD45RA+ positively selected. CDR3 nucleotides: TGTGCCAGCAGCTTCCGTCAGGCGAACACCGGGGAGCTGTTTTTT. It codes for CASSFRQANTGELFF.